These T cell receptor beta chains were read from a single sample in a study of T-cell memory formation after mild COVID-19. Each CDR3 protein gets one entry after TCRdb re-called the 5' RACE reads with MiXCR. This table holds just under 550,000 distinct CDR3 sequences, roughly 20% found once. The sequenced material came from PBMCs or a T cell subset sorted from them (not recorded which). The source of these receptors is an adult woman who had mild COVID-19 (a few samples of this study predate the infection). Cell type and time point are not known. Both conserved end residues are part of each CDR3. The D gene is left open where the match is weak. Only some rows state a clone size, as once, few, many or a class for expanded clones.

v_call: TRBV7-9; d_call: .; j_call: TRBJ2-7; clone_size: few; cdr3_nt: TGTGCCAGCAGCGCCCGACTAGGCTACGAGCAGTACTTC; cdr3_aa: CASSARLGYEQYF
v_call: TRBV5-1; d_call: .; j_call: TRBJ1-1; clone_size: few; cdr3_nt: TGCGCCAGCAGCTTCGACGCTAACGTGGGCACTGAAGCTTTCTTT; cdr3_aa: CASSFDANVGTEAFF
v_call: TRBV7-9; d_call: .; j_call: TRBJ1-2; clone_size: many; cdr3_nt: TGTGCCAGCAGCCAGGACTTCTATGGCTACACCTTC; cdr3_aa: CASSQDFYGYTF
v_call: TRBV9; d_call: .; j_call: TRBJ2-1; clone_size: few; cdr3_nt: TGTGCCAGCAGCGTACTAGGGGGAGGGCCGAATGAGCAGTTCTTC; cdr3_aa: CASSVLGGGPNEQFF
v_call: TRBV20-1; d_call: .; j_call: TRBJ1-1; clone_size: .; cdr3_nt: TGCAGTGCTAGTAGGCCTGAAGCTTTCTTT; cdr3_aa: CSASRPEAFF
v_call: TRBV5-4; d_call: .; j_call: TRBJ1-3; clone_size: .; cdr3_nt: TGTGCCAGCAGCTCCTGGGGGATCACCCGCGCCCGAAACACCATATATTTT; cdr3_aa: CASSSWGITRARNTIYF
v_call: TRBV20-1; d_call: .; j_call: TRBJ2-3; clone_size: few; cdr3_nt: TGCAGTGCGGGACCCGGTACGCAGTATTTT; cdr3_aa: CSAGPGTQYF
v_call: TRBV2; d_call: TRBD2; j_call: TRBJ2-3; clone_size: few; cdr3_nt: TGTGCCAGCTCGGATAGCGGGTGGAGCACAGATACGCAGTATTTT; cdr3_aa: CASSDSGWSTDTQYF
v_call: TRBV20-1; d_call: .; j_call: TRBJ1-5; clone_size: .; cdr3_nt: TGCAGTGCTAGTCAGGGTCTCGGCAATCAGCCCCAGCATTTT; cdr3_aa: CSASQGLGNQPQHF
v_call: TRBV6-2/TRBV6-3; d_call: .; j_call: TRBJ2-1; clone_size: .; cdr3_nt: TGTGCCAGCAGTTACTCGGTTGGGGGGGCGGGCCTCTACAATGAGCAGTTCTTC; cdr3_aa: CASSYSVGGAGLYNEQFF
v_call: TRBV6-2/TRBV6-3; d_call: .; j_call: TRBJ1-2; clone_size: few; cdr3_nt: TGTGCCAGCAGTTACCTCGACAGTTTCTCCTATGGCTACACCTTC; cdr3_aa: CASSYLDSFSYGYTF
v_call: TRBV12-3/TRBV12-4; d_call: TRBD2; j_call: TRBJ2-5; clone_size: .; cdr3_nt: TGTGCCAGCAGGGGAGCGGGGGGGCGTGAGACCCAGTACTTC; cdr3_aa: CASRGAGGRETQYF
v_call: TRBV20-1; d_call: TRBD2; j_call: TRBJ2-5; clone_size: .; cdr3_nt: TGCAGTGCTTCCCCCCTCGGACTAGCGGGCGGTTCAGAGACCCAGTACTTC; cdr3_aa: CSASPLGLAGGSETQYF
v_call: TRBV7-2; d_call: .; j_call: TRBJ1-2; clone_size: .; cdr3_nt: TGTGCCAGCAGCCATCCCAGGGCGGGCTATGGCTACACCTTC; cdr3_aa: CASSHPRAGYGYTF
v_call: TRBV24-1; d_call: TRBD1; j_call: TRBJ2-3; clone_size: .; cdr3_nt: TGTGCCACCAGTGGAGGGGGATCAGGGGGAGATACGCAGTATTTT; cdr3_aa: CATSGGGSGGDTQYF
v_call: TRBV12-3/TRBV12-4; d_call: .; j_call: TRBJ1-2; clone_size: few; cdr3_nt: TGTGCCAGCAGTTTTCTGGCATCCTATGGCTACACCTTC; cdr3_aa: CASSFLASYGYTF
v_call: TRBV29-1; d_call: .; j_call: TRBJ2-3; clone_size: few; cdr3_nt: TGCAGCGTTGAAGAGACAGATACGCAGTATTTT; cdr3_aa: CSVEETDTQYF
v_call: TRBV10-3; d_call: .; j_call: TRBJ2-7; clone_size: once; cdr3_nt: TGTGCCACCGGACAGTGGGCCTACGAGCAGTACTTC; cdr3_aa: CATGQWAYEQYF
v_call: TRBV6-4; d_call: .; j_call: TRBJ2-7; clone_size: .; cdr3_nt: TGTGCCAGCAGTGTCGGGGTCCACGGCTCCTACGAGCAGTACTTC; cdr3_aa: CASSVGVHGSYEQYF
v_call: TRBV5-1; d_call: .; j_call: TRBJ2-3; clone_size: .; cdr3_nt: TGCGCCAGCAGCTTTTCGGGGGCTTTAAGCACAGATACGCAGTATTTT; cdr3_aa: CASSFSGALSTDTQYF
v_call: TRBV5-1; d_call: .; j_call: TRBJ1-1; clone_size: few; cdr3_nt: TGCGCCAGCAGCTTGGCCCTAGGTCTGTTCACTGAAGCTTTCTTT; cdr3_aa: CASSLALGLFTEAFF
v_call: TRBV7-9; d_call: .; j_call: TRBJ2-5; clone_size: few; cdr3_nt: TGTGCCAGCAGCTTAGGGGAGAACCAAGAGACCCAGTACTTC; cdr3_aa: CASSLGENQETQYF
v_call: TRBV29-1; d_call: .; j_call: TRBJ2-5; clone_size: few; cdr3_nt: TGCAGCGTCGGACAGGGAGGGGAAGAGACCCAGTACTTC; cdr3_aa: CSVGQGGEETQYF
v_call: TRBV18; d_call: .; j_call: TRBJ1-1; clone_size: few; cdr3_nt: TGTGCCAGCTCAGATGGGGCGTACAGCGCAGGCACTGAAGCTTTCTTT; cdr3_aa: CASSDGAYSAGTEAFF
v_call: TRBV29-1; d_call: TRBD1; j_call: TRBJ1-1; clone_size: few; cdr3_nt: TGCAGCGTTGAGGTCCCGGGACAGCTGAACACTGAAGCTTTCTTT; cdr3_aa: CSVEVPGQLNTEAFF
v_call: TRBV7-9; d_call: .; j_call: TRBJ2-5; clone_size: .; cdr3_nt: TGTGCCAGCAAGGGCAGGGGTGAGACCCAGTACTTC; cdr3_aa: CASKGRGETQYF
v_call: TRBV7-9; d_call: .; j_call: TRBJ2-1; clone_size: .; cdr3_nt: TGTGCCAGCAGCTTTTCCGGCAGGAGAGGGGGTTACAATGAGCAGTTCTTC; cdr3_aa: CASSFSGRRGGYNEQFF
v_call: TRBV7-6; d_call: .; j_call: TRBJ2-3; clone_size: .; cdr3_nt: TGTGCCAGCAGCTTAGGTTCCGGGAGCCTTAGAGATACGCAGTATTTT; cdr3_aa: CASSLGSGSLRDTQYF
v_call: TRBV12-3/TRBV12-4; d_call: .; j_call: TRBJ1-2; clone_size: .; cdr3_nt: TGTGCCAGCAATCAGCTCGACAGCTATGGCTACACCTTC; cdr3_aa: CASNQLDSYGYTF
v_call: TRBV5-1; d_call: .; j_call: TRBJ2-3; clone_size: few; cdr3_nt: TGCGCCAGCAGCTTCCGGGACGGGGGGCCAGATACGCAGTATTTT; cdr3_aa: CASSFRDGGPDTQYF
v_call: TRBV12-3/TRBV12-4; d_call: .; j_call: TRBJ2-1; clone_size: .; cdr3_nt: TGTGCCAGCAGACGGGAGAGTGAGCAGTTCTTC; cdr3_aa: CASRRESEQFF
v_call: TRBV20-1; d_call: .; j_call: TRBJ2-1; clone_size: many; cdr3_nt: TGCAGTGCTCGCCCCTGGAGGTCCTACAATGAGCAGTTCTTC; cdr3_aa: CSARPWRSYNEQFF
v_call: TRBV7-2; d_call: TRBD2; j_call: TRBJ2-6; clone_size: few; cdr3_nt: TGTGCCAGCAGCGCGGGGGGGGCTGGGGCCAACGTCCTGACTTTC; cdr3_aa: CASSAGGAGANVLTF
v_call: TRBV6-1; d_call: TRBD1; j_call: TRBJ2-1; clone_size: .; cdr3_nt: TGTGCCAGCAGTGACGGGACAGGGGGCTTGAATGAGCAGTTCTTC; cdr3_aa: CASSDGTGGLNEQFF
v_call: TRBV15; d_call: .; j_call: TRBJ2-3; clone_size: many; cdr3_nt: TGTGCCACCAGCATACGGAGCGGGCATGGAGATACGCAGTATTTT; cdr3_aa: CATSIRSGHGDTQYF
v_call: TRBV6-5; d_call: .; j_call: TRBJ2-5; clone_size: many; cdr3_nt: TGTGCCAGCACGTCGGGGCGGGAGACCCAGTACTTC; cdr3_aa: CASTSGRETQYF
v_call: TRBV29-1; d_call: .; j_call: TRBJ1-1; clone_size: .; cdr3_nt: TGCAGCGTTGAAAGGTTTGGGGAGTCTTTCTTT; cdr3_aa: CSVERFGESFF
v_call: TRBV19; d_call: TRBD2; j_call: TRBJ2-3; clone_size: few; cdr3_nt: TGTGCCAGTAGTACGACGGGGGGGTTTTCTGCAGATACGCAGTATTTT; cdr3_aa: CASSTTGGFSADTQYF
v_call: TRBV2; d_call: .; j_call: TRBJ1-3; clone_size: .; cdr3_nt: TGTGCCAGCAGGCCCGCAGGGTCTAGCGGAAACACCATATATTTT; cdr3_aa: CASRPAGSSGNTIYF
v_call: TRBV21-1; d_call: .; j_call: TRBJ2-3; clone_size: few; cdr3_nt: TGTGCCAGCAGCACCCGGCAGGACACAGATACGCAGTATTTT; cdr3_aa: CASSTRQDTDTQYF
v_call: TRBV5-1; d_call: .; j_call: TRBJ2-7; clone_size: .; cdr3_nt: TGCGCCAGCAGCTCCCCGCAGCGCGGGGCCTACGAGCAGTACTTC; cdr3_aa: CASSSPQRGAYEQYF
v_call: TRBV2; d_call: .; j_call: TRBJ1-6; clone_size: few; cdr3_nt: TGTGCCAGCGGCGGGGGGGATTCACCCCTCCACTTT; cdr3_aa: CASGGGDSPLHF
v_call: TRBV5-1; d_call: TRBD1; j_call: TRBJ1-5; clone_size: .; cdr3_nt: TGCGCCAGCAGTCCAGGGGGCCTGAGCAATCAGCCCCAGCATTTT; cdr3_aa: CASSPGGLSNQPQHF
v_call: TRBV5-6; d_call: .; j_call: TRBJ1-5; clone_size: few; cdr3_nt: TGTGCCAGCAGCTTGTACAGGGAATTGCTTCGTAGCAATCAGCCCCAGCATTTT; cdr3_aa: CASSLYRELLRSNQPQHF
v_call: TRBV12-3/TRBV12-4; d_call: .; j_call: TRBJ2-3; clone_size: .; cdr3_nt: TGTGCCAGCAGCTGGGGAAGGCTGCCGACAGATACGCAGTATTTT; cdr3_aa: CASSWGRLPTDTQYF
v_call: TRBV10-3; d_call: .; j_call: TRBJ2-1; clone_size: .; cdr3_nt: TGTGCCATCAGTGATCTAGGGGAGGGGGACAATGAGCAGTTCTTC; cdr3_aa: CAISDLGEGDNEQFF
v_call: TRBV15; d_call: .; j_call: TRBJ1-5; clone_size: few; cdr3_nt: TGTGCCACCAGCAGACAGGGTCTTGGCAATCAGCCCCAGCATTTT; cdr3_aa: CATSRQGLGNQPQHF
v_call: TRBV9; d_call: TRBD2; j_call: TRBJ2-1; clone_size: few; cdr3_nt: TGTGCCAGCAGCGGGCCGGGACTAGCGACTGAGCAGTTCTTC; cdr3_aa: CASSGPGLATEQFF
v_call: TRBV12-5; d_call: .; j_call: TRBJ1-1; clone_size: .; cdr3_nt: TGTGCTAGTGCCGCGACAGGGAACACTGAAGCTTTCTTT; cdr3_aa: CASAATGNTEAFF
v_call: TRBV7-2; d_call: .; j_call: TRBJ1-5; clone_size: few; cdr3_nt: TGTGCCAGCAGCTTATTGAGATGGCAGAATCAGCCCCAGCATTTT; cdr3_aa: CASSLLRWQNQPQHF
v_call: TRBV5-1; d_call: .; j_call: TRBJ2-7; clone_size: .; cdr3_nt: TGCGCCAGCAGCTTGGGGGGGAAGCTTTCCTACGAGCAGTACTTC; cdr3_aa: CASSLGGKLSYEQYF
v_call: TRBV5-6; d_call: .; j_call: TRBJ2-5; clone_size: .; cdr3_nt: TGTGCCAGCAGCCAAGGACTGGTTCGAGAGACCCAGTACTTC; cdr3_aa: CASSQGLVRETQYF
v_call: TRBV25-1; d_call: TRBD2; j_call: TRBJ2-5; clone_size: .; cdr3_nt: TGTGCCAGCAGTGAACCGACTAGCGGAGAAGAGACCCAGTACTTC; cdr3_aa: CASSEPTSGEETQYF
v_call: TRBV7-2; d_call: .; j_call: TRBJ2-5; clone_size: few; cdr3_nt: TGTGCCAGCAGCATTAAGGGTAGCACACAAGAGACCCAGTACTTC; cdr3_aa: CASSIKGSTQETQYF